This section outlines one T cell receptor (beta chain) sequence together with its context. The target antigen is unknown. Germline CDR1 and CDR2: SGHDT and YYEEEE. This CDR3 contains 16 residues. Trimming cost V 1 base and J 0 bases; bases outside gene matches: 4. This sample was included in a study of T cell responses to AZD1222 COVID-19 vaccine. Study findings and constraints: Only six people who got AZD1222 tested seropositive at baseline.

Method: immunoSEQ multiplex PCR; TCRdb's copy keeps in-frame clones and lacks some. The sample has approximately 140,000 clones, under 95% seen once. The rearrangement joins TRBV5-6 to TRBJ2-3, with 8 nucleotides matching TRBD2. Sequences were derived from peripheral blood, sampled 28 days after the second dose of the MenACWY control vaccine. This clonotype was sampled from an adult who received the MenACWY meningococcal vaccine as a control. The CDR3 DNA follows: TGTGCCAGCAGCTTGATTCCTAGCGGGAGCACAGATACGCAGTATTTT. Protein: CASSLIPSGSTDTQYF.